This T cell receptor beta chain comes out of a study of human T cells and chemical hapten exposure. Study in general: Read at 6 days, the patch tests placed 0.01% DPC on the upper back.

Time point here: patch test 1, 2 weeks after DPC sensitization. Treatment: therapeutic diphenylcyclopropenone sensitization with weekly scalp DPC. Those who donated were patients with alopecia, 18 to 70 years of age, and suitable for DPC. This clonotype was picked up a small number of times. Unique molecular identifiers were attached to individual cDNA molecules during library preparation. MiXCR, run by TCRdb on the RACE reads, gives a single entry per CDR3 protein. The sample includes approximately 400,000 distinct CDR3 sequences, around 4.8% seen only once; the top ten take under 2.5%. This CDR3 is built from 15 residues. Deletions cut 0 bases from V and 6 bases from J, with 17 bases between. Germline CDR1 DFQATT, CDR2 SNEGSKA (reference sequence).

Sequenced material: whole blood, taken in connection with sensitization to the hapten diphenylcyclopropenone (DPC). The rearrangement joins TRBV20-1 to TRBJ1-1; D gene uncertain. The sequence was collected from a woman between 50 and 59 years old with alopecia areata. Some clones in this sample may be carry-over from other donors' samples. The DNA for the CDR3 is TGCAGTGCTAGAGACCGGGCCCCGGGGATCCCTGAAGCTTTCTTT. It yields the protein CSARDRAPGIPEAFF.